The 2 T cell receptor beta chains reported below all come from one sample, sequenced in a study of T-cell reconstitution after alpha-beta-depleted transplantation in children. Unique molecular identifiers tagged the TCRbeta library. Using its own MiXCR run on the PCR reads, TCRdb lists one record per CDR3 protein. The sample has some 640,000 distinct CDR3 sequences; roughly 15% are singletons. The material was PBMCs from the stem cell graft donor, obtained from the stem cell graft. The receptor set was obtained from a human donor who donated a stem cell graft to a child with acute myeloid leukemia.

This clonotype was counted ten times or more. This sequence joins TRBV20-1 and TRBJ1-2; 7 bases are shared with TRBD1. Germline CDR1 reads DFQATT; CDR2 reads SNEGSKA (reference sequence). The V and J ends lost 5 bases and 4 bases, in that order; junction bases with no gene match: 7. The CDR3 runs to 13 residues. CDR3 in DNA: TGCAGTGCTTTCAGGGGGGACTTCTATGGCTACACCTTC. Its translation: CSAFRGDFYGYTF.

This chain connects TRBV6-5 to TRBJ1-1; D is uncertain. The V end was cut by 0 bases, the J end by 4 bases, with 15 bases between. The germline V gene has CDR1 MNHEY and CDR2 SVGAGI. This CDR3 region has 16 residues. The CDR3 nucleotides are TGTGCCAGCAGTTACTCCGTATGGGGAAACAGCACTGAAGCTTTCTTT. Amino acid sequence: CASSYSVWGNSTEAFF.